This T cell receptor beta chain was sequenced for a study of blood T cell repertoires in COVID-19. Sequenced by immunoSEQ multiplex PCR; TCRdb stores in-frame clones only, minus some. The sample lists some 190,000 clones; roughly 84% were seen once. Germline CDR1 and CDR2: MNHNS and SASEGT. V lost 2 bases, J lost 6 bases, and 9 bases stayed unmatched. The CDR3 sequence is 15 residues long. The specimen sequenced was PBMCs or T cells enriched from blood (not recorded which). V gene TRBV6-1 combines with J gene TRBJ2-7; 8 positions agree with TRBD2. The source of this sequence is a woman under 40 who had been exposed to COVID-19. The CDR3 sequence is CASSETGAGEAEQYF. Written as DNA, the CDR3 is TGTGCCAGCAGTGAAACTGGAGCGGGGGAAGCCGAGCAGTACTTC.